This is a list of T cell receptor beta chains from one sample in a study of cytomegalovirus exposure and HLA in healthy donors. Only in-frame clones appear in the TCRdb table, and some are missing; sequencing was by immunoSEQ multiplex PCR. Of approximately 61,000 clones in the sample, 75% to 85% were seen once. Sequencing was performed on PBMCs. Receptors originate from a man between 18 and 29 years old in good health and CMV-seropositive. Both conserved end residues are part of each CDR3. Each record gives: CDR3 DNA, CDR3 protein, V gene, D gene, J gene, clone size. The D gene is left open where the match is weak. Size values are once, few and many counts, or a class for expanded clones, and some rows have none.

CDR3nt: TGTGCCAGCAGCTCCCTACCGACTACTAGCGGAACGTACAATGAGCAGTTCTTC; CDR3aa: CASSSLPTTSGTYNEQFF; v_gene: TRBV7-6; d_gene: TRBD2; j_gene: TRBJ2-1; abundance: .
CDR3nt: TGTGCCAGCAGCGGAGATTTTGAAAGTCGGCAGTACTTC; CDR3aa: CASSGDFESRQYF; v_gene: TRBV9; d_gene: .; j_gene: TRBJ2-7; abundance: .
CDR3nt: TGTGCCAGCAGTTCCATTCTCGGCGGGGGGGCCCAAGAGACCCAGTACTTC; CDR3aa: CASSSILGGGAQETQYF; v_gene: TRBV2; d_gene: TRBD2; j_gene: TRBJ2-5; abundance: .
CDR3nt: TGTGCCAGCAGCATGGGACAGGCCCTCTCGGGAGGCTACACCTTC; CDR3aa: CASSMGQALSGGYTF; v_gene: TRBV7-2; d_gene: TRBD1; j_gene: TRBJ1-2; abundance: .
CDR3nt: TGTGCCATCAGTGCTGGCAGGGACACCGGGGAGCTGTTTTTT; CDR3aa: CAISAGRDTGELFF; v_gene: TRBV10-3; d_gene: .; j_gene: TRBJ2-2; abundance: .
CDR3nt: TGTGCCGCCAGTTCCGGGACAGCAAACTATGGCTACACCTTC; CDR3aa: CAASSGTANYGYTF; v_gene: TRBV6-1; d_gene: TRBD1; j_gene: TRBJ1-2; abundance: once
CDR3nt: TGTGCCAGCAAGGAAAGAGGGAGCGTTACCGGACGGCGCTATGGCTACACCTTC; CDR3aa: CASKERGSVTGRRYGYTF; v_gene: TRBV2; d_gene: .; j_gene: TRBJ1-2; abundance: .
CDR3nt: TGTGCCAGCAGTTCTCCCGACAGGGGACACACCATATATTTT; CDR3aa: CASSSPDRGHTIYF; v_gene: TRBV5-8; d_gene: TRBD1; j_gene: TRBJ1-3; abundance: few
CDR3nt: TGTGCCAGCAGTTTGGACAGGGGGCAGGTTGAAAAACTGTTTTTT; CDR3aa: CASSLDRGQVEKLFF; v_gene: TRBV6-5; d_gene: TRBD1; j_gene: TRBJ1-4; abundance: few
CDR3nt: TGTGCCATCAGTGTAGACAGGGGAGGTGAGCAGTACTTC; CDR3aa: CAISVDRGGEQYF; v_gene: TRBV10-3; d_gene: TRBD1; j_gene: TRBJ2-7; abundance: .
CDR3nt: TGTGCCAGCAGCTTAGGTGGCGGTACCTACGAGCAGTACTTC; CDR3aa: CASSLGGGTYEQYF; v_gene: TRBV7-8; d_gene: .; j_gene: TRBJ2-7; abundance: .
CDR3nt: TGTGCCAGCAGGACAGGGGAGTGGAACTATGGCTACACCTTC; CDR3aa: CASRTGEWNYGYTF; v_gene: TRBV6-5; d_gene: TRBD1; j_gene: TRBJ1-2; abundance: .
CDR3nt: TGTGCCAGCACCTTTGGAGGGTATAGCTACACCTTC; CDR3aa: CASTFGGYSYTF; v_gene: TRBV6-4; d_gene: .; j_gene: TRBJ1-2; abundance: .
CDR3nt: TGTGCCAGCAGTTCTCCAGATAACTATGGCTACACCTTC; CDR3aa: CASSSPDNYGYTF; v_gene: TRBV6-6; d_gene: .; j_gene: TRBJ1-2; abundance: .
CDR3nt: TGTGCCAGCGGACTACCCCGGACTAGCGGGAGCTCTGGGGCCAACGTCCTGACTTTC; CDR3aa: CASGLPRTSGSSGANVLTF; v_gene: TRBV2; d_gene: TRBD2; j_gene: TRBJ2-6; abundance: .
CDR3nt: TGTGCCAGCAGCTTGGGCGGGAGTGTGGGTACCGGGGAGCTGTTTTTT; CDR3aa: CASSLGGSVGTGELFF; v_gene: TRBV5-4; d_gene: TRBD2; j_gene: TRBJ2-2; abundance: .
CDR3nt: TGTGCCAGCAGTACCGGACAGGCAACTAATGAAAAACTGTTTTTT; CDR3aa: CASSTGQATNEKLFF; v_gene: TRBV6-1; d_gene: TRBD1; j_gene: TRBJ1-4; abundance: .
CDR3nt: TGTGCCTGGAGTGCTACAGGGTATTTTGTGGAGCGGCCGGTCTACGAGCAGTACTTC; CDR3aa: CAWSATGYFVERPVYEQYF; v_gene: TRBV30; d_gene: .; j_gene: TRBJ2-7; abundance: .
CDR3nt: TGTGCCAGCAGTTACTCAGACAGAGCTGGAAACACCATATATTTT; CDR3aa: CASSYSDRAGNTIYF; v_gene: TRBV6-5; d_gene: .; j_gene: TRBJ1-3; abundance: .
CDR3nt: TGTGCCAGCAGAATGTTAGCGGGAGGCGAGACCCAGTACTTC; CDR3aa: CASRMLAGGETQYF; v_gene: TRBV6-5; d_gene: TRBD2; j_gene: TRBJ2-5; abundance: few
CDR3nt: TGCAGCGCGCCTGCGGGTAACGCGGAGACCCAGTACTTC; CDR3aa: CSAPAGNAETQYF; v_gene: TRBV29-1; d_gene: .; j_gene: TRBJ2-5; abundance: .
CDR3nt: TGTGCCAGTAGTACGACAGGCTATGGCTACACCTTC; CDR3aa: CASSTTGYGYTF; v_gene: TRBV19; d_gene: .; j_gene: TRBJ1-2; abundance: .
CDR3nt: TGTGCCAGCAGTGAAAGACAGGGGAATCAGCCCCAGCATTTT; CDR3aa: CASSERQGNQPQHF; v_gene: TRBV2; d_gene: TRBD1; j_gene: TRBJ1-5; abundance: few
CDR3nt: TGTGCCAGCAGTTTCGGGAGTGAAGCTTTCTTT; CDR3aa: CASSFGSEAFF; v_gene: TRBV28; d_gene: .; j_gene: TRBJ1-1; abundance: .
CDR3nt: TGTGCCAGCAGCTTGGCCTCAGGTACTGAAGCTTTCTTT; CDR3aa: CASSLASGTEAFF; v_gene: TRBV5-6; d_gene: .; j_gene: TRBJ1-1; abundance: few
CDR3nt: TGTGCCAGCAGCAGGTTAAATGAAAAACTGTTTTTT; CDR3aa: CASSRLNEKLFF; v_gene: TRBV2; d_gene: .; j_gene: TRBJ1-4; abundance: .
CDR3nt: TGTGCCAGCAGGGCCACCTCGGGGGACTATGGCTACACCTTC; CDR3aa: CASRATSGDYGYTF; v_gene: TRBV6-5; d_gene: .; j_gene: TRBJ1-2; abundance: .
CDR3nt: TGCAGCGTTGAGCGGCTCATTCGCAATGAGCAGTTCTTC; CDR3aa: CSVERLIRNEQFF; v_gene: TRBV29-1; d_gene: .; j_gene: TRBJ2-1; abundance: .
CDR3nt: TGTGCCAGCAGCTCTCGACAGAACACTGAAGCTTTCTTT; CDR3aa: CASSSRQNTEAFF; v_gene: TRBV7-9; d_gene: .; j_gene: TRBJ1-1; abundance: .
CDR3nt: TGTGCCAGCAGCCTCGGCAGGATGGGCAATCAGCCCCAGCATTTT; CDR3aa: CASSLGRMGNQPQHF; v_gene: TRBV7-9; d_gene: .; j_gene: TRBJ1-5; abundance: .
CDR3nt: TGTGCCAGCAGTGGGGTGGCGGGAGAAGGAGAGACCCAGTACTTC; CDR3aa: CASSGVAGEGETQYF; v_gene: TRBV6-4; d_gene: TRBD2; j_gene: TRBJ2-5; abundance: few
CDR3nt: TGTGCCATCGCGGGGAGCCCAGATACGCAGTATTTT; CDR3aa: CAIAGSPDTQYF; v_gene: TRBV10-3; d_gene: .; j_gene: TRBJ2-3; abundance: .
CDR3nt: TGTGCCAGCAGTGAAGCCCAGACACGGTTACTCGGTCACAATGAGCAGTTCTTC; CDR3aa: CASSEAQTRLLGHNEQFF; v_gene: TRBV2; d_gene: .; j_gene: TRBJ2-1; abundance: .
CDR3nt: TGCAGCGTGGGGACACCGAACTATGGCTACACCTTC; CDR3aa: CSVGTPNYGYTF; v_gene: TRBV29-1; d_gene: .; j_gene: TRBJ1-2; abundance: .
CDR3nt: TGCGCCAGCACTAGAAGCGGGGGGAGGGGAACCGGGGAGCTGTTTTTT; CDR3aa: CASTRSGGRGTGELFF; v_gene: TRBV10-2; d_gene: TRBD2; j_gene: TRBJ2-2; abundance: .
CDR3nt: TGTGCCAGCAGAAAGGACAGGGTGGGCAATCAGCCCCAGCATTTT; CDR3aa: CASRKDRVGNQPQHF; v_gene: TRBV6-1; d_gene: TRBD1; j_gene: TRBJ1-5; abundance: .
CDR3nt: TGTGCCAGCAGCGCGACTAGCGTACAAGAGACCCAGTACTTC; CDR3aa: CASSATSVQETQYF; v_gene: TRBV7-2; d_gene: TRBD2; j_gene: TRBJ2-5; abundance: .